This passage covers 10 T cell receptor beta chains from one sample sequenced in a study of T-cell reconstitution after alpha-beta-depleted transplantation in children. Construction of the TCRbeta library involved unique molecular identifiers. Via MiXCR, TCRdb re-called the PCR reads, giving one row per CDR3 protein. The repertoire has about a million distinct CDR3 sequences, roughly 29% of them found once; the top ten carry about 28%. The sample here was PBMCs, mostly from graft donor cells, taken 360 days after TCRalphabeta/CD19-depleted stem cell transplant. The receptor source for this set is a boy younger than two who had a stem cell transplant for SCID, so the T cells may come from the graft donor.

The sample holds a few counts of this clonotype. V gene TRBV6-2 or TRBV6-3 combines with J gene TRBJ1-1, with D possibly matching TRBD1 (6 bases). This CDR3 is built from 15 residues. Germline assignment: CDR1 MNHEY and CDR2 SVGEGT. Trimming shortened V by 0 bases and J by 4 bases, and 12 bases separated the two germline ends. This CDR3 is CASSYSIPGATEAFF. CDR3 sequence (DNA): TGTGCCAGCAGTTACTCGATTCCGGGGGCCACTGAAGCTTTCTTT.

This clonotype was counted only a few times. The gene calls are TRBV5-1 and TRBJ2-5; TRBD1 aligns across 8 bases. The CDR3 runs 16 residues. In germline, CDR1 is SGHRS, CDR2 YFSETQ. Trimming took 4 bases from V and 2 from J; bases not matched to a gene: 10. The CDR3 loop reads CASSHRQGSGQETQYF. The DNA for the CDR3 is TGCGCCAGCAGCCATAGACAGGGGAGCGGTCAAGAGACCCAGTACTTC.

This clonotype was detected a few times. The chain recombines TRBV20-1 with TRBJ1-3, with D possibly matching TRBD1 (6 bases). Trimming left V 2 bases short and J 4 bases short, with 15 bases between. The CDR3 consists of 15 residues. Germline-derived CDR1 and CDR2 are DFQATT and SNEGSKA (reference sequence). CDR3 loop: CSARSIQGPGNTIYF. DNA of the CDR3: TGCAGTGCTAGAAGCATACAGGGTCCAGGAAACACCATATATTTT.

A few counts support this clonotype. The chain links TRBV12-3 or TRBV12-4 to TRBJ2-2; no firm D call. Trimming shortened V by 1 base and J by 3 bases, and 27 bases separated the two germline ends. There are 21 residues in the CDR3. The CDR3 nucleotides are TGTGCCAGCAGTTTAGGCCTGTTTCGGCGTTCGCTCTCTCCCGACACCGGGGAGCTGTTTTTT. It encodes CASSLGLFRRSLSPDTGELFF.

The rearrangement uses TRBV20-1 and TRBJ1-1; perhaps TRBD1 as D (5 bases). Trimming stripped 2 bases from V and 2 bases from J, with 15 bases between. Germline loops: CDR1 DFQATT, CDR2 SNEGSKA (reference sequence). The CDR3 sequence is 15 residues long. The CDR3 reads CSARPQGIRNTEAFF. CDR3 DNA: TGCAGTGCTAGACCCCAGGGAATTCGTAACACTGAAGCTTTCTTT.

The chain employs TRBV12-3 or TRBV12-4 and TRBJ2-3, with D perhaps being TRBD1 or TRBD2 (5 bases each). The CDR3 is made up of 16 amino acids. Trimming removed 2 bases from V and 5 bases from J, with 17 bases in between. The CDR3 bases are TGTGCCAGCAGTTTAAAGTCAGGGAGTAAAAGAGATACGCAGTATTTT. It encodes CASSLKSGSKRDTQYF.

This clonotype was found a few times. V and J are TRBV2 and TRBJ2-3; D possibly corresponds to TRBD2 (6 bases). CDR3 size: 13 residues. With 3 bases removed from V and 5 bases from J, the gap between germline ends came to 9 bases. CDR1 is SNHLY, CDR2 FYNNEI, per germline. The CDR3 loop is CASSDSEGDTQYF. DNA for the CDR3: TGTGCCAGCAGTGATTCGGAGGGAGATACGCAGTATTTT. Full variable domain (outside the CDR3, taken from reference TRBV2 and TRBJ2-3): EPEVTQTPSHQVTQMGQEVILRCVPISNHLYFYWYRQILGQKVEFLVSFYNNEISEKSEIFDDQFSVERPDGSNFTLKIRSTKLEDSAMYFCASSDSEGDTQYFGPGTRLTVL.

This clonotype was counted between two and nine times. This chain joins TRBV12-3 or TRBV12-4 and TRBJ2-7; D unclear. Trimming pared 6 bases from V and 3 bases from J, leaving 12 bases between. CDR3 length equals 13 residues. CDR3 sequence: CASSQTIGYEQYF. The CDR3 nucleotides are TGTGCCAGCAGCCAAACAATTGGCTACGAGCAGTACTTC.

This rearrangement joins TRBV7-6 to TRBJ1-1; D ambiguous. The CDR3 spans 13 residues. Trimming removed 1 base from V and 3 bases from J, with 6 bases in between. Germline V lookup: CDR1 SGHVS, CDR2 FNYEAQ. The CDR3, as DNA: TGTGCCAGCAGCTTAGGCCAGCACACTGAAGCTTTCTTT. Residues: CASSLGQHTEAFF.

This clonotype has more than one count but fewer than ten. CDR3 protein: CASSSIGGPYGGEQYF. The CDR3 nucleotides read TGCGCCAGCAGCTCTATAGGAGGGCCCTATGGCGGCGAGCAGTACTTC. J is TRBJ2-7 and V is TRBV5-1; maybe TRBD2 (6 bases). This CDR3 contains 16 residues. In germline, CDR1 is SGHRS, CDR2 YFSETQ. V was shortened by 3 bases and J by 6 bases, with 22 bases between the two germline ends.